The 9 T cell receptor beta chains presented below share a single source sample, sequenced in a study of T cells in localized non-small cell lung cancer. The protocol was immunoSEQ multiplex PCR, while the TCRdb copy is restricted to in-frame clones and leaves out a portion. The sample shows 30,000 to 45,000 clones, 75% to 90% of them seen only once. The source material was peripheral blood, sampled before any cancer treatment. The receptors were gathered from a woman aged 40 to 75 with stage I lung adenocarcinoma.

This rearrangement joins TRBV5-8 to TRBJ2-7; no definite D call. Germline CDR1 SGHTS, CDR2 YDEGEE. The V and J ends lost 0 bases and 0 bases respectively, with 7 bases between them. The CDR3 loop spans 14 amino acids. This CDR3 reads CASSLASSSYEQYF. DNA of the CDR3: TGTGCCAGCAGCTTGGCGAGTAGCTCCTACGAGCAGTACTTC.

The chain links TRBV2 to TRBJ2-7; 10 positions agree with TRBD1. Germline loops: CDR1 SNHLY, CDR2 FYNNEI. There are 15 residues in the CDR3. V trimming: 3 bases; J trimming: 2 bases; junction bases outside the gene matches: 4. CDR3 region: CASSEGGQGTYEQYF. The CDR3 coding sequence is TGTGCCAGCAGTGAGGGGGGACAGGGGACCTACGAGCAGTACTTC.

The CDR3 here is CSVKTRDRGSYEQYF. The DNA for the CDR3 is TGCAGCGTAAAGACTCGGGACAGGGGGTCCTACGAGCAGTACTTC. This chain uses TRBV29-1 with TRBJ2-7; TRBD1 aligns across 11 bases. The CDR3 has 15 residues. V lost 6 bases and J lost 1; bases outside the gene matches: 8. The V gene's germline CDR1 is SQVTM and CDR2 ANQGSEA.

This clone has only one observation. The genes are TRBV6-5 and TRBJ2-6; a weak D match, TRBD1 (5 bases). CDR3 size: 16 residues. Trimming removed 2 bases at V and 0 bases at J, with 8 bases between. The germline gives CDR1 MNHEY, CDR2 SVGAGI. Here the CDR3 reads CASSYDSNSGANVLTF. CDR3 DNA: TGTGCCAGCAGTTACGACAGCAACTCTGGGGCCAACGTCCTGACTTTC.

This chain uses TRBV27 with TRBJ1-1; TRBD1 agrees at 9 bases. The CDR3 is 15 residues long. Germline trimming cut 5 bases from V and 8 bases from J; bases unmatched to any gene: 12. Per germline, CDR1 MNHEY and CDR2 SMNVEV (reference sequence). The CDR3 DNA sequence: TGTGCCAGCAGTCTTTACCCGGGACAGGGTTCCGAAGCTTTCTTT. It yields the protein CASSLYPGQGSEAFF.

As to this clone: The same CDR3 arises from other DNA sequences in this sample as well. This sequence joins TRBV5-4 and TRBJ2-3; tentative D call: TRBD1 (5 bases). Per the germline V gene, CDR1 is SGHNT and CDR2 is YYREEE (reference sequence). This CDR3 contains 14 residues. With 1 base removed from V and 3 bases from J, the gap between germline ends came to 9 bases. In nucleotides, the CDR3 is TGTGCCAGCAGCTTGACAGGTATTACAGATACGCAGTATTTT. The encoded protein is CASSLTGITDTQYF.

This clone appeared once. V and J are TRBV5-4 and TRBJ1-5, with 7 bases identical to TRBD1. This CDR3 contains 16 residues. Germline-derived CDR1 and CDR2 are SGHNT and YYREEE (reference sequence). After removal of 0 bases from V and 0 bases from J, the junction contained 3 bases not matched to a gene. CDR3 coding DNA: TGTGCCAGCAGCTTGGAAACAGGGGATAGCAATCAGCCCCAGCATTTT. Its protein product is CASSLETGDSNQPQHF.

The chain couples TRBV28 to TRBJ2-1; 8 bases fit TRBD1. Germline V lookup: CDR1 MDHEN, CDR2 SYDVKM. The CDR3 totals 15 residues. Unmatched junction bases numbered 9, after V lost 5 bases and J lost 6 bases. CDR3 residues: CASSGWDRLGNEQFF. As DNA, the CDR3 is TGTGCCAGCAGTGGATGGGACAGGTTGGGCAATGAGCAGTTCTTC.

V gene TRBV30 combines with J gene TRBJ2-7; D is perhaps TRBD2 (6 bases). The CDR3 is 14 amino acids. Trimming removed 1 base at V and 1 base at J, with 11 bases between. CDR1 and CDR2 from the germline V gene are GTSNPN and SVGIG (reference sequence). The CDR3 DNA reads TGTGCCTGGAGTGCAGCGGGTGGTTCCTACGAGCAGTACTTC. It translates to CAWSAAGGSYEQYF.